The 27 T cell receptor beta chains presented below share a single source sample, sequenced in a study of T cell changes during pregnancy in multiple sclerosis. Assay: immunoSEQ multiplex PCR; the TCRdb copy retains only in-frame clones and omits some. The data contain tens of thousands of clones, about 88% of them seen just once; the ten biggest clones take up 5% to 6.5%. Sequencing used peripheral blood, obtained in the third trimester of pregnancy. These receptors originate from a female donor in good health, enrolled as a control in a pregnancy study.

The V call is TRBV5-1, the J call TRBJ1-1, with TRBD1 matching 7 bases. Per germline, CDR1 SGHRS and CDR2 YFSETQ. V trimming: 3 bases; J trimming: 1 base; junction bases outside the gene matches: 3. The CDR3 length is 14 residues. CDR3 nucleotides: TGCGCCAGCAGCTGGGGACAGACGAACACTGAAGCTTTCTTT. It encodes CASSWGQTNTEAFF.

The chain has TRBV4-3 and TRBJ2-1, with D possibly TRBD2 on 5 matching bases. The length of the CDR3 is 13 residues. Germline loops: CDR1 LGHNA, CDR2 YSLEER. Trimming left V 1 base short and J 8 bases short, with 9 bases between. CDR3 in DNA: TGCGCCAGCAGCCAAGCAGAGGGCGATGAGCAGTTCTTC. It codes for CASSQAEGDEQFF.

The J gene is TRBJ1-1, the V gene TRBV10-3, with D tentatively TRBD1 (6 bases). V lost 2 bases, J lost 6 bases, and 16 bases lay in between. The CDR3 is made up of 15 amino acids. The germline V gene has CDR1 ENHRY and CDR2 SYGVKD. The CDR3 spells CAISEQDQGWPEAFF. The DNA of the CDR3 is TGTGCCATCAGTGAGCAGGATCAGGGGTGGCCTGAAGCTTTCTTT.

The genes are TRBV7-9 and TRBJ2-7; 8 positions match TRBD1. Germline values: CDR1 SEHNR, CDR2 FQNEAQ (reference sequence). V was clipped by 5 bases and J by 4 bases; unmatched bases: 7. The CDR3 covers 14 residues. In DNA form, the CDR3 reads TGTGCCAGCAGCCAAGGACAGGGACGGTACGAGCAGTACTTC. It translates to CASSQGQGRYEQYF.

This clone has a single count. Here the CDR3 reads CAWSSGGGYTF. The CDR3 nucleotides read TGTGCCTGGAGTTCAGGGGGGGGCTACACCTTC. This sequence joins TRBV30 and TRBJ1-2, with 7 bases lining up with TRBD1. From germline, CDR1 is GTSNPN and CDR2 SVGIG (reference sequence). The CDR3 contains 11 residues. Unmatched junction bases numbered 2, after V lost 2 bases and J lost 8 bases. Using reference TRBV30 and TRBJ1-2 for the parts outside the CDR3, the full variable domain is SQTIHQWPATLVQPVGSPLSLECTVEGTSNPNLYWYRQAAGRGLQLLFYSVGIGQISSEVPQNLSASRPQDRQFILSSKKLLLSDSGFYLCAWSSGGGYTFGSGTRLTVV.

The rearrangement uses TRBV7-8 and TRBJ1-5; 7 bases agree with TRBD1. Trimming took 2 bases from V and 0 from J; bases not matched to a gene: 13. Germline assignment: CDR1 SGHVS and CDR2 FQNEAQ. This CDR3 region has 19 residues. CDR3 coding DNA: TGTGCCAGCAGCTTAACCGGGACAGCTCTAGATTATAGCAATCAGCCCCAGCATTTT. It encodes CASSLTGTALDYSNQPQHF.

CDR3 in DNA: TGTGCCAGCTCATTAAGGGGGACCTACAATGAGCAGTTCTTC. Translation gives CASSLRGTYNEQFF. The chain links TRBV18 to TRBJ2-1, with D tentatively TRBD1 (6 bases). Germline lookup yields CDR1 KGHSH and CDR2 LQKENI. CDR3 length: 14 amino acids. V lost 5 bases to trimming and J lost 2 bases, with 10 bases between them.

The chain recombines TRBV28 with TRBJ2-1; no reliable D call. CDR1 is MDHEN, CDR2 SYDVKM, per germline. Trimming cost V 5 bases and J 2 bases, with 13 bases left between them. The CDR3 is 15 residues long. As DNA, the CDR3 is TGTGCCAGCAGTCTACCTTTAATGACCTACAATGAGCAGTTCTTC. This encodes CASSLPLMTYNEQFF.

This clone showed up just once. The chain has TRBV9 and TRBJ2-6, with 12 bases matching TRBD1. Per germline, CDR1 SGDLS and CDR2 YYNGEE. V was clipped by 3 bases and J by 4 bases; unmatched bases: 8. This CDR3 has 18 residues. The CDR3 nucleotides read TGTGCCAGCAGCGGAAGGGGACAGGGGGCAGAAGGGGCCAACGTCCTGACTTTC. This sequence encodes CASSGRGQGAEGANVLTF.

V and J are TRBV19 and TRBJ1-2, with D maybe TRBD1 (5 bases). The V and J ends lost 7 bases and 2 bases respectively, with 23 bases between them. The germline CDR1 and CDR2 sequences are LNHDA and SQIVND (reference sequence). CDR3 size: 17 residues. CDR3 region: CASIPRGTANLNYGYTF. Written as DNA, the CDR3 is TGTGCCAGTATCCCCCGGGGGACGGCTAACTTGAACTATGGCTACACCTTC.

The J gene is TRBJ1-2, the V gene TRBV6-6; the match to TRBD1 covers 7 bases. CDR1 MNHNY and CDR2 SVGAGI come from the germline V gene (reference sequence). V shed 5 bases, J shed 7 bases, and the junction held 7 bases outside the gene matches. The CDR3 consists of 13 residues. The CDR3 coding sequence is TGTGCCAGCAGTCAGGGGGTAGACCGTGGCTACACCTTC. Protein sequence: CASSQGVDRGYTF.

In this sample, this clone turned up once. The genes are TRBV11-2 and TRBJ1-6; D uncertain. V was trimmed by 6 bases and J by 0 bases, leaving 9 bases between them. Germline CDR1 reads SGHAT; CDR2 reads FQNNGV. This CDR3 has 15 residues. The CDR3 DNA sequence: TGTGCCAGCAGGTCCGGGAGCTCCTATAATTCACCCCTCCACTTT. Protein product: CASRSGSSYNSPLHF.

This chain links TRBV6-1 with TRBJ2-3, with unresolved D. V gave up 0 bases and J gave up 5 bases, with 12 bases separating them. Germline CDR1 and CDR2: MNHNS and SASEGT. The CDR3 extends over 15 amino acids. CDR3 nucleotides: TGTGCCAGCAGTGAAGCGGCGAGGTTAAGAGATACGCAGTATTTT. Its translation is CASSEAARLRDTQYF.

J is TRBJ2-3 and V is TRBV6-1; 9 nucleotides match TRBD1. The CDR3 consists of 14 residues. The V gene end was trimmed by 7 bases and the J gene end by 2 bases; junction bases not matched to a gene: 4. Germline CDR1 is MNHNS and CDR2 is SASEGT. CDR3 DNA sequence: TGTGCCAGCAAGGGGGACAGGGACACAGATACGCAGTATTTT. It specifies CASKGDRDTDTQYF.

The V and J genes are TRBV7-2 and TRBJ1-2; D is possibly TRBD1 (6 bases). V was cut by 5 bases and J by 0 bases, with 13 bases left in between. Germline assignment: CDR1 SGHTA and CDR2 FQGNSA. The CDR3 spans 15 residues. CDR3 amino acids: CASSPRTASNYGYTF. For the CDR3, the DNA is TGTGCCAGCAGCCCCAGGACAGCGTCTAACTATGGCTACACCTTC. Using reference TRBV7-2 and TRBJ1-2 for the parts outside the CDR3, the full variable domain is GAGVSQSPSNKVTEKGKDVELRCDPISGHTALYWYRQSLGQGLEFLIYFQGNSAPDKSGLPSDRFSAERTGGSVSTLTIQRTQQEDSAVYLCASSPRTASNYGYTFGSGTRLTVV.

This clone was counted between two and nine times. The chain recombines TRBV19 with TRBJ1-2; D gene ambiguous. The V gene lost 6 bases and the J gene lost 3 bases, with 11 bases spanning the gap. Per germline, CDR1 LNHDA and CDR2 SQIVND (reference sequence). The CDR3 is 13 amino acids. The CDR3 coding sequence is TGTGCCAGTAGCCCGGGGAGAGACTATGGCTACACCTTC. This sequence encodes CASSPGRDYGYTF.

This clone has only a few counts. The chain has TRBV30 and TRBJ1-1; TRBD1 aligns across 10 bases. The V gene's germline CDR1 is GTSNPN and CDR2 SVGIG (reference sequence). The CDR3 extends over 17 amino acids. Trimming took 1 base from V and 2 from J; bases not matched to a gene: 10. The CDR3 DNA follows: TGTGCCTGGAGTGCAAGGGGACAGGGGATTCGAAACACTGAAGCTTTCTTT. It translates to CAWSARGQGIRNTEAFF.

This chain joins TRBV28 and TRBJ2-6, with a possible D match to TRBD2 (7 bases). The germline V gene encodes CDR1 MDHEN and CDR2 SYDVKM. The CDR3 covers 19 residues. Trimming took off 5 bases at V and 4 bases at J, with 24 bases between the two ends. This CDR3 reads CASSTLGGGSLGGANVLTF. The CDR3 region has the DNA TGTGCCAGCAGTACCCTGGGGGGGGGCTCCCTGGGCGGGGCCAACGTCCTGACTTTC.

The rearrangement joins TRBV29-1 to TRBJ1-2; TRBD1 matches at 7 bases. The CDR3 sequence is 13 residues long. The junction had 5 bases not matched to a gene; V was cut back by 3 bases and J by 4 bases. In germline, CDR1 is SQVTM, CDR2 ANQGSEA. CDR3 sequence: CSVERQGGYGYTF. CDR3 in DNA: TGCAGCGTTGAGCGGCAGGGGGGCTATGGCTACACCTTC.

This chain's CDR3 is CASSFDRGNYGYTF. The CDR3 DNA sequence: TGTGCCAGCAGCTTCGACAGGGGGAACTATGGCTACACCTTC. The rearrangement uses TRBV7-2 and TRBJ1-2; the match to TRBD1 covers 9 bases. The CDR3 runs 14 residues. Germline V gives CDR1 SGHTA, CDR2 FQGNSA. The ends lost 3 bases at V and 2 bases at J; junction bases unmatched: 1.

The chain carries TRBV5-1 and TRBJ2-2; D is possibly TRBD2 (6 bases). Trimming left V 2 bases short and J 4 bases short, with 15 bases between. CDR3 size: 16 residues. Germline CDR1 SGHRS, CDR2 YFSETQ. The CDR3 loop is CASSLLEVRGTGELFF. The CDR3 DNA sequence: TGCGCCAGCAGCTTACTAGAGGTGCGGGGCACCGGGGAGCTGTTTTTT.

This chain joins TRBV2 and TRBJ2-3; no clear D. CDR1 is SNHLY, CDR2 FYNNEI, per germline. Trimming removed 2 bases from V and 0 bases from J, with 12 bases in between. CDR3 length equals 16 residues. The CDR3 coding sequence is TGTGCCAGCAGTGAACGGCGCCTGACTAGCACAGATACGCAGTATTTT. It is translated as CASSERRLTSTDTQYF. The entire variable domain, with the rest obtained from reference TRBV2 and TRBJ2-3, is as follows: EPEVTQTPSHQVTQMGQEVILRCVPISNHLYFYWYRQILGQKVEFLVSFYNNEISEKSEIFDDQFSVERPDGSNFTLKIRSTKLEDSAMYFCASSERRLTSTDTQYFGPGTRLTVL.

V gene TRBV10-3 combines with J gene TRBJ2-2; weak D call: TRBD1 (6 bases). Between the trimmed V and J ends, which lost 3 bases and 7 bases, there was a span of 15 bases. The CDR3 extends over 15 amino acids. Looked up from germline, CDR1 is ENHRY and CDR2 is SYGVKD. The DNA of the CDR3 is TGTGCCATCAGTGAAGTGGGGGCGACCGACGGGGAGCTGTTTTTT. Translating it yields CAISEVGATDGELFF.

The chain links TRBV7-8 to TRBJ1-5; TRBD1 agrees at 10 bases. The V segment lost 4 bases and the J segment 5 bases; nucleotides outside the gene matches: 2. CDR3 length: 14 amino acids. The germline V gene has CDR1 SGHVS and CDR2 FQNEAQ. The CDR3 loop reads CASSSGQGDQPQHF. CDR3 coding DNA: TGTGCCAGCAGCTCTGGACAGGGGGATCAGCCCCAGCATTTT.

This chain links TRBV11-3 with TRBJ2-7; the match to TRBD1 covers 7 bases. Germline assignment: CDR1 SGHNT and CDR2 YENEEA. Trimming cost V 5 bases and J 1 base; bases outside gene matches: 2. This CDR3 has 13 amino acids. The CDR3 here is CASSPTGSYEQYF. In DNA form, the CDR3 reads TGTGCCAGCAGCCCGACAGGGTCCTACGAGCAGTACTTC.

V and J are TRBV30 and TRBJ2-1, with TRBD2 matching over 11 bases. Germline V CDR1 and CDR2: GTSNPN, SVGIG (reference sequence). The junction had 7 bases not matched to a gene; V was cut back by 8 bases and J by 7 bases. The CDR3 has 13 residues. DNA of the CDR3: TGTGCCCGCCGACTAGCGGGAAATAATGAGCAGTTCTTC. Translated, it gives CARRLAGNNEQFF.

The CDR3 DNA is TGTGCCAGCAGCCCCAAGGGGTTTCAGCCCCAGCATTTT. It specifies CASSPKGFQPQHF. The genes are TRBV27 and TRBJ1-5, with a tentative D call TRBD1 (5 bases). The germline V gene encodes CDR1 MNHEY and CDR2 SMNVEV (reference sequence). This CDR3 region has 13 residues. Trimming took off 6 bases at V and 6 bases at J, with 12 bases between the two ends.